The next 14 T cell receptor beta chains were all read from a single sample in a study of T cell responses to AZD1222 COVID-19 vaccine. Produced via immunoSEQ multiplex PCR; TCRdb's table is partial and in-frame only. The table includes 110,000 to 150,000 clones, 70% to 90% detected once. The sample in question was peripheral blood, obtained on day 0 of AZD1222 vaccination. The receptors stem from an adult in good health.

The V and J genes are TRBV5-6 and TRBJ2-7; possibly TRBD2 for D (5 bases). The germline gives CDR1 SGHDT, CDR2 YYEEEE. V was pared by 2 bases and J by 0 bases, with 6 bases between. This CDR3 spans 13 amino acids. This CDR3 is CASSFTSSYEQYF. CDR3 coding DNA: TGTGCCAGCAGCTTCACTAGCTCCTACGAGCAGTACTTC.

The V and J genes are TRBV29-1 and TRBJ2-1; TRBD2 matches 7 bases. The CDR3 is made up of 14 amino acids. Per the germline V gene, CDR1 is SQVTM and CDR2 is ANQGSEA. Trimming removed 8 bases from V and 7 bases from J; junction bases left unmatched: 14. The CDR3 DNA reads TGCAGCATAGCGGGCCTAGATGCTAGGAATGAGCAGTTCTTC. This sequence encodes CSIAGLDARNEQFF.

CDR3 in amino acids: CASRERTGLGTEAFF. DNA for the CDR3: TGTGCCAGCAGGGAAAGGACAGGGTTGGGCACTGAAGCTTTCTTT. The V gene is TRBV7-2, the J gene TRBJ1-1, with TRBD1 identical over 8 bases. Germline lookup yields CDR1 SGHTA and CDR2 FQGNSA. The CDR3 is made up of 15 amino acids. Trimming removed 6 bases from V and 4 bases from J; junction bases left unmatched: 10.

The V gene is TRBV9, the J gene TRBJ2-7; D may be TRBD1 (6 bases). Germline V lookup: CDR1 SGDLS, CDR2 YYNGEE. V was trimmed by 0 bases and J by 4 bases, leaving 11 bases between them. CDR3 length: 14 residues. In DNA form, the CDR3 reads TGTGCCAGCAGCGTAGCTACAGGGTGGTACGAGCAGTACTTC. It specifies CASSVATGWYEQYF. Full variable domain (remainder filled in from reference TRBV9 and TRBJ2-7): DSGVTQTPKHLITATGQRVTLRCSPRSGDLSVYWYQQSLDQGLQFLIQYYNGEERAKGNILERFSAQQFPDLHSELNLSSLELGDSALYFCASSVATGWYEQYFGPGTRLTVT.

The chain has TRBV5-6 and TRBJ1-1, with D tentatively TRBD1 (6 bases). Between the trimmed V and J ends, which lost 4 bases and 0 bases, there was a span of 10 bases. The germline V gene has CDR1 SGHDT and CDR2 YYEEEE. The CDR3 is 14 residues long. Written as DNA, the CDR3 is TGTGCCAGCAGCCGACAGGCGGTGAACACTGAAGCTTTCTTT. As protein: CASSRQAVNTEAFF.

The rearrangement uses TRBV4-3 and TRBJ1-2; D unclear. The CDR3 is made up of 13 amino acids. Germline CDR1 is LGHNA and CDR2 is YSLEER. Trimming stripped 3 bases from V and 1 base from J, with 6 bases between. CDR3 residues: CASSQEHNYGYTF. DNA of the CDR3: TGCGCCAGCAGCCAGGAACATAACTATGGCTACACCTTC.

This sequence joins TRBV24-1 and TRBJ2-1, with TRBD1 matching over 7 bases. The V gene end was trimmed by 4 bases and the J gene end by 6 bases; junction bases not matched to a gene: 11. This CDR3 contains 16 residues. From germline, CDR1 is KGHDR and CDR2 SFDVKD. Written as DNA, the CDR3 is TGTGCCACCAGTGACCCCGGAGAGGGGGCAGGCAATGAGCAGTTCTTC. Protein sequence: CATSDPGEGAGNEQFF.

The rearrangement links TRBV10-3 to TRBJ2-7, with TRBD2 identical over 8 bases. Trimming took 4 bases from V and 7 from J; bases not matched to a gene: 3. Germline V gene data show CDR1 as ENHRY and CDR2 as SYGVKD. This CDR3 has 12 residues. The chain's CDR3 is CAISVLAGEQYF. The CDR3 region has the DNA TGTGCCATCAGTGTGCTAGCGGGTGAGCAGTACTTC.

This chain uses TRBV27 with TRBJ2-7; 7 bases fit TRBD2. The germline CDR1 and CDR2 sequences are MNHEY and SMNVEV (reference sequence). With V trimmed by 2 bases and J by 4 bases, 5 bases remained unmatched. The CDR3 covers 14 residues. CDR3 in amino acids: CASSLGASGYEQYF. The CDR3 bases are TGTGCCAGCAGTTTAGGGGCTAGCGGTTACGAGCAGTACTTC.

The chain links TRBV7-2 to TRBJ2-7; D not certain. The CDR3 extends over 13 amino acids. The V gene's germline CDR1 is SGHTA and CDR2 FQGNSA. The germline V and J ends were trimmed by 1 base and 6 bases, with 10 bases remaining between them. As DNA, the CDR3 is TGTGCCAGCAGCTTAGGTGCCTCCATCGAGCAGTACTTC. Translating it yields CASSLGASIEQYF. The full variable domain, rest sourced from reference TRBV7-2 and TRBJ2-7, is GAGVSQSPSNKVTEKGKDVELRCDPISGHTALYWYRQSLGQGLEFLIYFQGNSAPDKSGLPSDRFSAERTGGSVSTLTIQRTQQEDSAVYLCASSLGASIEQYFGPGTRLTVT.

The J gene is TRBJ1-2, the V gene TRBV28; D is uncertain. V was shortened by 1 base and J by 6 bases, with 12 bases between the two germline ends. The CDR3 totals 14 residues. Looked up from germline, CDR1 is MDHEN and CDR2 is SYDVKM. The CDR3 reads CASSLSWTLHGYTF. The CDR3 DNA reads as TGTGCCAGCAGTTTATCCTGGACGCTTCATGGCTACACCTTC.

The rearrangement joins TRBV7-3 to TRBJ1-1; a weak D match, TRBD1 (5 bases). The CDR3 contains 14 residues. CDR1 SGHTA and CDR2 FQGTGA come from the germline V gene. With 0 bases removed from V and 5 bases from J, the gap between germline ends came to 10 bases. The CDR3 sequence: CASSLTAGNTEAFF. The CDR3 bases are TGTGCCAGCAGCTTAACGGCAGGGAATACTGAAGCTTTCTTT.

CDR3: CASSLAADSPLHF. The CDR3 bases are TGTGCCAGCAGCTTGGCCGCGGATTCACCCCTCCACTTT. The chain recombines TRBV5-6 with TRBJ1-6; D not certain. The germline V and J ends were trimmed by 0 bases and 8 bases, with 6 bases remaining between them. The CDR3 loop spans 13 amino acids. Germline assignment: CDR1 SGHDT and CDR2 YYEEEE.

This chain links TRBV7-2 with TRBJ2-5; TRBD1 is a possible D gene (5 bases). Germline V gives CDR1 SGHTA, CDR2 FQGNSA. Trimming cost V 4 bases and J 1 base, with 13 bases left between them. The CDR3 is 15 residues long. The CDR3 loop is CASSSNGHIQETQYF. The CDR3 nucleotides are TGTGCCAGCAGCTCCAACGGACACATCCAAGAGACCCAGTACTTC.